The 18 T cell receptor beta chains given below trace back to one sample, sequenced in a study of blood T cell repertoires in COVID-19. The assay was immunoSEQ multiplex PCR, and TCRdb's table has in-frame clones only and misses some. The table has about 250,000 clones, approximately 88% seen once. The sample taken for sequencing was PBMCs or T cells enriched from blood (not recorded which). Every receptor here comes from a woman between 40 and 50 years old who had been exposed to COVID-19.

The chain uses TRBV3-1 (or the pseudogene TRBV3-2) and TRBJ2-2; 7 bases agree with TRBD2. With V trimmed by 0 bases and J by 7 bases, 2 bases remained unmatched. The V gene's germline CDR1 is LGHDT and CDR2 YNNKEL (reference sequence). This CDR3 is 14 amino acids long. The CDR3 DNA reads TGTGCCAGCAGCCAAGAGGGAGGGTTCGGGGAGCTGTTTTTT. Translating it yields CASSQEGGFGELFF.

The CDR3 DNA is TGCAGCGCAGTAGTAGGGGGAGAAGCTTTCTTT. Encoded protein: CSAVVGGEAFF. This chain links TRBV29-1 with TRBJ1-1; TRBD1 might be the D (6 bases). CDR1 SQVTM and CDR2 ANQGSEA come from the germline V gene. The CDR3 consists of 11 residues. Trimming took off 7 bases at V and 8 bases at J, with 14 bases between the two ends.

This rearrangement joins TRBV13 to TRBJ1-2, with D possibly matching TRBD1 (6 bases). This CDR3 contains 17 residues. Trimming took off 5 bases at V and 0 bases at J, with 19 bases between the two ends. Per germline, CDR1 PRHDT and CDR2 FYEKMQ (reference sequence). The DNA for the CDR3 is TGTGCCAGCAGCACCAACCCGGGACGGACAGCTAACTATGGCTACACCTTC. This translates into CASSTNPGRTANYGYTF.

The table lists this clone with a few counts. CDR3 sequence: CASSIGQGPKPQHF. The CDR3 nucleotides read TGTGCCAGTAGTATAGGTCAGGGGCCGAAGCCCCAGCATTTT. The chain links TRBV19 to TRBJ1-5, with D perhaps TRBD1 (6 bases). The length of the CDR3 is 14 residues. CDR1 LNHDA and CDR2 SQIVND come from the germline V gene (reference sequence). With 1 base removed from V and 8 bases from J, the gap between germline ends came to 12 bases. The complete variable domain, with remaining parts taken from reference TRBV19 and TRBJ1-5, reads DGGITQSPKYLFRKEGQNVTLSCEQNLNHDAMYWYRQDPGQGLRLIYYSQIVNDFQKGDIAEGYSVSREKKESFPLTVTSAQKNPTAFYLCASSIGQGPKPQHFGDGTRLSIL.

The genes are TRBV6-2 or TRBV6-3 and TRBJ1-1; D is unclear. The CDR3 totals 16 residues. Germline CDR1 and CDR2: MNHEY and SVGEGT. V was clipped by 6 bases and J by 0 bases, with 17 bases between them. The CDR3 DNA follows: TGTGCCAGCAGCCTCGCTGGGAGGAATATGAACACTGAAGCTTTCTTT. Its translation is CASSLAGRNMNTEAFF.

The rearrangement uses TRBV6-5 and TRBJ2-1; TRBD1 agrees at 11 bases. Losses at the gene ends were 2 bases for V and 7 bases for J; bases not matched to a gene: 4. From germline, CDR1 is MNHEY and CDR2 SVGAGI. The CDR3 sequence is 15 residues long. The DNA for the CDR3 is TGTGCCAGCAGTTACCGGACAGGGGGCCGTAATGAGCAGTTCTTC. This translates into CASSYRTGGRNEQFF.

The chain couples TRBV5-4 to TRBJ1-2; 9 bases align to TRBD1. Trimming removed 6 bases from V and 7 bases from J; junction bases left unmatched: 4. CDR1 is SGHNT, CDR2 YYREEE, per germline (reference sequence). This CDR3 has 12 residues. The CDR3 nucleotides are TGTGCCAGCAACCGGGACAGGGCTGGCTACACCTTC. Residues: CASNRDRAGYTF.

The gene calls are TRBV20-1 and TRBJ2-3, with TRBD1 matching over 8 bases. Germline trimming cut 3 bases from V and 4 bases from J; bases unmatched to any gene: 9. The CDR3 is 15 residues long. Germline-derived CDR1 and CDR2 are DFQATT and SNEGSKA (reference sequence). CDR3 DNA sequence: TGCAGTGCTAGTGACAGGGGTCGGATCGCAGATACGCAGTATTTT. As protein: CSASDRGRIADTQYF.

This clone appeared a few times. The chain employs TRBV5-6 and TRBJ1-2; 10 nucleotides match TRBD1. The CDR3 has 17 amino acids. Germline lookup yields CDR1 SGHDT and CDR2 YYEEEE. With 0 bases clipped from V and 4 bases from J, the junction kept 9 bases outside the gene matches. The DNA for the CDR3 is TGTGCCAGCAGCTTGGGGCTGGGACAGGGGCTGGGCTATGGCTACACCTTC. This translates into CASSLGLGQGLGYGYTF.

The rearrangement joins TRBV2 to TRBJ2-2; D is possibly TRBD2 (6 bases). V was cut by 10 bases and J by 1 base, with 16 bases left in between. Germline CDR1 SNHLY, CDR2 FYNNEI. This CDR3 comprises 15 residues. CDR3 DNA sequence: TGTGCCACCACGGGGGAGAGCGTGAACACCGGGGAGCTGTTTTTT. Its protein is CATTGESVNTGELFF.

DNA for the CDR3: TGCGCCAGCAGCTTATTTTGGCTCTCCGGGACAGGTAGGTCGGAGCAGTACTTC. Encoded protein: CASSLFWLSGTGRSEQYF. The chain combines TRBV5-1 with TRBJ2-7, with TRBD1 identical over 8 bases. The V and J ends lost 2 bases and 7 bases, in that order; junction bases with no gene match: 20. The CDR3 is 18 residues long. Germline V gives CDR1 SGHRS, CDR2 YFSETQ.

V is TRBV2 and J is TRBJ1-4; no clear D gene. CDR3 length: 12 amino acids. CDR1 is SNHLY, CDR2 FYNNEI, per germline. The V and J ends lost 6 bases and 7 bases respectively, with 9 bases between them. The CDR3 loop reads CASRARSEKLFF. The CDR3, as DNA: TGTGCCAGCAGAGCCCGTAGTGAAAAACTGTTTTTT.

The chain has TRBV5-1 and TRBJ1-1, with a possible D match to TRBD1 (5 bases). V dropped 5 bases and J dropped 1 base, with 12 bases sitting between them. Germline-derived CDR1 and CDR2 are SGHRS and YFSETQ. This CDR3 has 14 amino acids. CDR3 residues: CASSRVQANTEAFF. The CDR3 DNA sequence: TGCGCCAGCAGTCGGGTACAGGCGAACACTGAAGCTTTCTTT.

This chain connects TRBV18 to TRBJ1-6; D is ambiguous. The CDR3 sequence is 13 residues long. The germline V gene encodes CDR1 KGHSH and CDR2 LQKENI. Trimming took off 7 bases at V and 8 bases at J, with 12 bases between the two ends. CDR3 loop: CASYPGGDSPLHF. Written as DNA, the CDR3 is TGTGCCAGCTACCCCGGCGGAGATTCACCCCTCCACTTT.

CDR3 DNA: TGTGCCAGCAGCTTAGATGTTGGGGGCAAACCCTACGAGCAGTACTTC. This gives the protein CASSLDVGGKPYEQYF. The chain has TRBV7-2 and TRBJ2-7; TRBD1 is a possible D gene (6 bases). CDR1 and CDR2 from the germline V gene are SGHTA and FQGNSA. Trimming cost V 1 base and J 2 bases, with 15 bases left between them. This CDR3 has 16 residues. The full variable domain, with the rest looked up from reference TRBV7-2 and TRBJ2-7, is GAGVSQSPSNKVTEKGKDVELRCDPISGHTALYWYRQSLGQGLEFLIYFQGNSAPDKSGLPSDRFSAERTGGSVSTLTIQRTQQEDSAVYLCASSLDVGGKPYEQYFGPGTRLTVT.

This clone turned up a few times. The chain joins TRBV13 to TRBJ1-1; TRBD1 agrees at 11 bases. V was pared by 5 bases and J by 6 bases, with 14 bases of the junction left unmatched. The CDR3 is 17 residues long. Looked up from germline, CDR1 is PRHDT and CDR2 is FYEKMQ (reference sequence). CDR3 coding DNA: TGTGCCAGCAGCAGGACCACCCCCGGGACAGGGGGTGCTGAAGCTTTCTTT. Its translation is CASSRTTPGTGGAEAFF.

J is TRBJ2-2 and V is TRBV6-5; 8 nucleotides align to TRBD1. This CDR3 is built from 14 residues. Unmatched junction bases numbered 8, after V lost 11 bases and J lost 3 bases. The germline V gene has CDR1 MNHEY and CDR2 SVGAGI. The CDR3 region is CAGEDRAYTGELFF. The CDR3 DNA reads TGTGCCGGGGAGGACAGGGCCTACACCGGGGAGCTGTTTTTT.

The chain carries TRBV27 and TRBJ1-6; D is unclear. Germline values: CDR1 MNHEY, CDR2 SMNVEV (reference sequence). V was clipped by 7 bases and J by 1 base, with 11 bases between them. This CDR3 has 15 residues. DNA of the CDR3: TGTGCCAGCACCCCACTCGGTTCCTATAATTCACCCCTCCACTTT. Its protein product is CASTPLGSYNSPLHF.